This entry features one T cell receptor beta chain sequence. This CDR3 is 18 amino acids long. Germline CDR1 SGDLS, CDR2 YYNGEE. J lost 2 bases, V lost 0 bases, and 10 bases had no gene match. This specimen comes from a study of blood T cell repertoires in COVID-19. For the study at large: COVID-19 samples collected from the United States, Italy and Spain covered acute and convalescent phases. In each case, the material was cDNA or gDNA derived from T cells, B-cell-depleted T cells, or PBMCs.

In the authors' methods: Reference gene primers were amplified, and this amplification served to estimate nucleated cell counts. The protocol was immunoSEQ multiplex PCR, while the TCRdb copy is restricted to in-frame clones and leaves out a portion. D and trimming come from the DNA, and the V and J calls and clone size come from that table. This table holds about 190,000 clones, roughly 89% found once. The clonotype comes from a man aged 50-59 years with acute or convalescent COVID-19. The gene calls are TRBV9 and TRBJ2-2; TRBD1 matches 7 bases. The sample taken for sequencing was peripheral blood. The CDR3 DNA follows: TGTGCCAGCAGCGTAGGGTTGGGGACAGTCGGTAACACCGGGGAGCTGTTTTTT. Its protein is CASSVGLGTVGNTGELFF.